The following is a TCR beta chain sequence with its context. Per the original data handling: Researchers report that nucleated cell counts were estimated from reference gene primer amplification. TCRdb keeps only in-frame clones here, not all; method: immunoSEQ multiplex PCR. The DNA gave D and trimming, while V, J and clone size come from that table. This sample has about 90,000 clones; approximately 80% occur once, and the top ten carry nearly 3.5%. This specimen comes from a study of blood T cell repertoires in COVID-19. The overall study: Samples of COVID-19 (acute and convalescent) were obtained from the United States, Italy and Spain.

The V gene's germline CDR1 is LNHNV and CDR2 YYDKDF (reference sequence). The CDR3 is 15 amino acids. V dropped 3 bases and J dropped 4 bases, with 16 bases sitting between them. The genes are TRBV15 and TRBJ2-7; possibly TRBD1 for D (7 bases). Sequenced sample: peripheral blood. This TCR came from a man between 45 and 60 years old with acute or convalescent COVID-19. The CDR3 loop is CATSREQTGRYEQYF. CDR3 coding DNA: TGTGCCACCAGCAGGGAACAGACAGGGAGGTACGAGCAGTACTTC.